The T cell receptor beta chain described here comes from a study of long-term antiretroviral therapy in people with HIV. General study results and limits: ART was followed by higher diversity that remained below transplant donor controls. The range of CDR3 lengths in HIV repertoires proved narrower than that found in controls.

The V gene lost 1 base and the J gene lost 8 bases, with 17 bases spanning the gap. CDR3 size: 16 residues. CDR1 MGHRA and CDR2 YSYEKL come from the germline V gene. immunoSEQ v3.0 was run at survey level. Some clones are missing from TCRdb's copy, which holds only in-frame ones; the method was immunoSEQ multiplex PCR. Counted here are roughly 24,000 clones, approximately 86% occurring once; the ten biggest clones make up more than 10%. On this clone itself: Its antigen is still unknown.

The source of this sequence is a man aged 35 to 55 with HIV. The chain has TRBV4-1 and TRBJ1-4; D is undetermined. The source material was unsorted PBMCs, sampled 1.6 years after starting antiretroviral therapy. The CDR3 protein is CASSQGPTLPNEKLFF. The CDR3, as DNA: TGCGCCAGCAGCCAAGGCCCTACCCTCCCCAACGAAAAACTGTTTTTT.